Presented here are 13 T cell receptor beta chains from one specimen sequenced in a study of cytomegalovirus exposure and HLA in healthy donors. PCR was performed using 60 Vbeta and 13 Jbeta primers. Here immunoSEQ multiplex PCR was the method, and the copy in TCRdb shows in-frame clones only, minus some. Its table lists tens of thousands of clones. Material for sequencing was PBMCs. All receptors derive from a female donor in good health and CMV-seropositive.

The chain links TRBV11-2 to TRBJ2-1; possible D gene TRBD2, 7 bases. CDR1 and CDR2 (germline): SGHAT, FQNNGV. V lost 0 bases, J lost 8 bases, and 14 bases lay in between. This CDR3 is built from 15 residues. CDR3 protein: CASSLDGGPGDEQFF. The CDR3 coding sequence is TGTGCCAGCAGCTTAGACGGGGGGCCAGGAGATGAGCAGTTCTTC.

The chain joins TRBV15 to TRBJ1-5; 10 bases map to TRBD1. Germline CDR1 and CDR2: LNHNV and YYDKDF (reference sequence). The CDR3 spans 16 residues. Losses at the gene ends were 2 bases for V and 7 bases for J; bases not matched to a gene: 8. The DNA for the CDR3 is TGTGCCACCAGCAGACCCGGGACAGGGGTTTGGCAGCCCCAGCATTTT. This translates into CATSRPGTGVWQPQHF.

The V call is TRBV7-2, the J call TRBJ1-3; a possible D gene is TRBD1 (6 bases). Trimming cost V 1 base and J 4 bases, with 14 bases left between them. CDR3 length: 16 residues. Germline V gene lookup returns CDR1 SGHTA and CDR2 FQGNSA. CDR3 DNA: TGTGCCAGCAGCTTAGTAGGGGGGGCGCTAGGAAACACCATATATTTT. It specifies CASSLVGGALGNTIYF.

The chain joins TRBV4-1 to TRBJ2-3, with a tentative D call TRBD2 (6 bases). The CDR3 runs 16 residues. Trimming stripped 0 bases from V and 4 bases from J, with 14 bases between. Germline V gene lookup returns CDR1 MGHRA and CDR2 YSYEKL. This CDR3 is CASSQDTSASADTQYF. CDR3 bases: TGCGCCAGCAGCCAAGACACCTCCGCTAGCGCAGATACGCAGTATTTT.

J is TRBJ2-1 and V is TRBV5-1; 11 bases agree with TRBD2. The CDR3 extends over 16 amino acids. The trim removed 5 bases at V and 3 bases at J, leaving 7 bases unmatched. CDR1 SGHRS and CDR2 YFSETQ come from the germline V gene. CDR3 region: CASRELAGVGYNEQFF. CDR3 in DNA: TGCGCCAGCAGGGAACTAGCGGGAGTCGGCTACAATGAGCAGTTCTTC.

V and J are TRBV7-3 and TRBJ2-3; possible D gene TRBD1, 6 bases. Germline V CDR1 and CDR2: SGHTA, FQGTGA. This CDR3 spans 15 amino acids. The V gene lost 2 bases and the J gene lost 1 base, with 10 bases spanning the gap. The CDR3 protein is CASSLDSGGTDTQYF. DNA of the CDR3: TGTGCCAGCAGCTTAGACTCAGGGGGCACAGATACGCAGTATTTT.

This chain joins TRBV4-1 and TRBJ2-1, with a tentative D call TRBD2 (6 bases). The germline gives CDR1 MGHRA, CDR2 YSYEKL. V lost 0 bases and J lost 2, with 20 bases in between. The CDR3 is 19 amino acids. The CDR3 bases are TGCGCCAGCAGCCAAGAGGGATGGGCGGGATTCGGTCCCTACAATGAGCAGTTCTTC. Translating it yields CASSQEGWAGFGPYNEQFF.

The rearrangement links TRBV19 to TRBJ1-2; D perhaps matches TRBD1 (5 bases). This CDR3 region has 17 residues. The V gene lost 2 bases and the J gene lost 0 bases, with 16 bases spanning the gap. Germline assignment: CDR1 LNHDA and CDR2 SQIVND (reference sequence). Here the CDR3 reads CASSISAGPLANYGYTF. The CDR3 nucleotides read TGTGCCAGTAGTATATCGGCAGGGCCCCTAGCTAACTATGGCTACACCTTC.

This chain connects TRBV6-4 to TRBJ2-1; possibly TRBD2 for D (6 bases). Germline V gives CDR1 MRHNA, CDR2 SNTAGT. Trimming pared 5 bases from V and 12 bases from J, leaving 17 bases between. The CDR3 has 13 residues. Here the CDR3 reads CASSLNFDGGQFF. Written as DNA, the CDR3 is TGTGCCAGCAGTCTCAACTTTGACGGGGGGCAGTTCTTC.

The V gene is TRBV18, the J gene TRBJ2-3; D is ambiguous. Trimming pared 9 bases from V and 6 bases from J, leaving 10 bases between. Per the germline V gene, CDR1 is KGHSH and CDR2 is LQKENI. The CDR3 has 11 amino acids. CDR3 nucleotide sequence: TGTGCCAGATCAGGCCCCGATACGCAGTATTTT. Translating it yields CARSGPDTQYF.

The chain joins TRBV4-1 to TRBJ2-5; D possibly corresponds to TRBD1 (6 bases). This CDR3 is 14 amino acids long. Germline V gives CDR1 MGHRA, CDR2 YSYEKL. The V end was cut by 4 bases, the J end by 2 bases, with 11 bases between. CDR3 in amino acids: CASSRLTGQETQYF. In nucleotides, the CDR3 is TGCGCCAGCAGCCGACTGACAGGTCAAGAGACCCAGTACTTC.

The chain couples TRBV5-1 to TRBJ2-7, with D perhaps TRBD2 (6 bases). Germline assignment: CDR1 SGHRS and CDR2 YFSETQ. The CDR3 runs to 14 residues. Deletions cut 5 bases from V and 6 bases from J, with 18 bases between. The CDR3 loop reads CASREGPTRAEQYF. CDR3 bases: TGCGCCAGCAGGGAGGGACCAACCCGCGCCGAGCAGTACTTC. Combining the CDR3 with reference TRBV5-1 and TRBJ2-7 gives the whole variable domain KAGVTQTPRYLIKTRGQQVTLSCSPISGHRSVSWYQQTPGQGLQFLFEYFSETQRNKGNFPGRFSGRQFSNSRSEMNVSTLELGDSALYLCASREGPTRAEQYFGPGTRLTVT.

The chain carries TRBV18 and TRBJ2-3, with 9 bases aligning to TRBD1. Germline loops: CDR1 KGHSH, CDR2 LQKENI. CDR3 length: 16 residues. After removal of 0 bases from V and 3 bases from J, the junction contained 4 bases not matched to a gene. The CDR3 sequence is CASSPPTGGATDTQYF. For the CDR3, the DNA is TGTGCCAGCTCACCACCGACAGGGGGTGCGACAGATACGCAGTATTTT.